One sample yielded the 4 T cell receptor beta chains listed below, sequenced in a study of cytomegalovirus exposure and HLA in healthy donors. Vbeta (60) and Jbeta (13) primers were used in the PCR. TCRdb keeps only in-frame clones here, not all; method: immunoSEQ multiplex PCR. Among about 42,000 clones listed, approximately 55% were seen once. The sequenced material came from PBMCs. The source of these receptors is a human donor in good health.

This clone was seen a few times. V and J are TRBV6-4 and TRBJ2-3, with 7 bases matching TRBD2. V lost 2 bases, J lost 1 base, and 0 bases stayed unmatched. The CDR3 is 14 amino acids. Germline CDR1 MRHNA, CDR2 SNTAGT. In nucleotides, the CDR3 is TGTGCCAGCAGTGACGGGGGGGGCACAGATACGCAGTATTTT. This translates into CASSDGGGTDTQYF.

The rearrangement uses TRBV7-2 and TRBJ1-1, with D uncertain. This CDR3 has 15 residues. V dropped 0 bases and J dropped 2 bases, with 10 bases sitting between them. Germline values: CDR1 SGHTA, CDR2 FQGNSA. In DNA form, the CDR3 reads TGTGCCAGCAGCTTAGCGTTCTCGGGTAACACTGAAGCTTTCTTT. It translates to CASSLAFSGNTEAFF.

The sample holds a few counts of this clone. The chain recombines TRBV5-6 with TRBJ1-2; TRBD1 might be the D (5 bases). The germline V gene has CDR1 SGHDT and CDR2 YYEEEE. The CDR3 is made up of 13 amino acids. V was clipped by 4 bases and J by 6 bases, with 13 bases between them. The DNA for the CDR3 is TGTGCCAGCAGCATCAGGGTCTCTGATGGCTACACCTTC. Residues: CASSIRVSDGYTF.

CDR3 in amino acids: CASNRQGGDEKLFF. CDR3 DNA: TGTGCCAGCAACCGACAGGGGGGGGATGAAAAACTGTTTTTT. The genes are TRBV6-5 and TRBJ1-4; 9 nucleotides agree with TRBD1. The CDR3 is made up of 14 amino acids. Unmatched junction bases numbered 6, after V lost 7 bases and J lost 6 bases. Germline CDR1 reads MNHEY; CDR2 reads SVGAGI.